These 18 T cell receptor beta chains were sequenced from one sample in a study of T cell changes during pregnancy in multiple sclerosis. The table came from immunoSEQ multiplex PCR; TCRdb's copy has only in-frame clones and leaves some out. The repertoire consists of roughly 64,000 clones, with roughly 92% occurring once and the leading ten covering roughly 1.4%. Sequenced material: peripheral blood, taken in the second trimester of pregnancy. These receptors originate from a female donor with multiple sclerosis, enrolled in a pregnancy study.

The chain carries TRBV6-1 and TRBJ1-4; 9 positions agree with TRBD1. Germline lookup yields CDR1 MNHNS and CDR2 SASEGT. J gave up 0 bases and V 8 bases, and 4 bases lay outside the gene matches. The CDR3 covers 15 residues. The chain's CDR3 is CASVGTGTTNEKLFF. The CDR3 DNA reads as TGTGCCAGCGTCGGGACAGGGACAACTAATGAAAAACTGTTTTTT.

The chain recombines TRBV2 with TRBJ1-1; a weak D match, TRBD1 (6 bases). V was pared by 6 bases and J by 0 bases, with 8 bases between. This CDR3 has 13 amino acids. CDR1 and CDR2 (germline): SNHLY, FYNNEI. CDR3 nucleotides: TGTGCCAGCAGGGACAGTTTGAACACTGAAGCTTTCTTT. This translates into CASRDSLNTEAFF. Looking up the rest from reference TRBV2 and TRBJ1-1 gives the full variable domain: EPEVTQTPSHQVTQMGQEVILRCVPISNHLYFYWYRQILGQKVEFLVSFYNNEISEKSEIFDDQFSVERPDGSNFTLKIRSTKLEDSAMYFCASRDSLNTEAFFGQGTRLTVV.

The CDR3 nucleotides read TGTGCCAGCGGACAGGGTCTGGGCGGGGAGCTGTTTTTT. This sequence encodes CASGQGLGGELFF. The chain is built from TRBV7-2 and TRBJ2-2; 8 bases map to TRBD1. Losses at the gene ends were 8 bases for V and 7 bases for J; bases not matched to a gene: 6. The CDR3 runs to 13 residues. Germline loops: CDR1 SGHTA, CDR2 FQGNSA.

The chain has TRBV28 and TRBJ2-1, with 12 nucleotides matching TRBD2. The CDR3 has 17 amino acids. Losses at the gene ends were 7 bases for V and 5 bases for J; bases not matched to a gene: 12. Germline V lookup: CDR1 MDHEN, CDR2 SYDVKM. CDR3 in amino acids: CASTRLAGLAGNNEQFF. Written as DNA, the CDR3 is TGTGCCAGCACCCGCTTGGCAGGACTAGCGGGAAACAATGAGCAGTTCTTC.

This clone came up once. The chain couples TRBV30 to TRBJ1-2; D is unresolved. The CDR3 has 11 residues. CDR1 and CDR2 from the germline V gene are GTSNPN and SVGIG (reference sequence). Trimming left V 2 bases short and J 4 bases short, with 5 bases between. CDR3 sequence (DNA): TGTGCCTGGAGTACACGCTATGGCTACACCTTC. It yields the protein CAWSTRYGYTF.

This clone was detected a few times. The gene calls are TRBV19 and TRBJ2-7; tentatively, D is TRBD2 (7 bases). Germline V gene lookup returns CDR1 LNHDA and CDR2 SQIVND (reference sequence). V lost 3 bases to trimming and J lost 5 bases, with 8 bases between them. The CDR3 consists of 12 residues. The CDR3 DNA sequence: TGTGCCAGTAGTATCGGGGGGCACGAGCAGTACTTC. Translated, it gives CASSIGGHEQYF.

This chain uses TRBV7-9 with TRBJ1-4; possible D gene TRBD1, 6 bases. V was pared by 5 bases and J by 5 bases, with 15 bases between. Germline-derived CDR1 and CDR2 are SEHNR and FQNEAQ (reference sequence). The CDR3 totals 15 residues. CDR3 sequence (DNA): TGTGCCAGCAGCAGAACCGGGACATTCAATGAAAAACTGTTTTTT. Translating it yields CASSRTGTFNEKLFF.

The chain links TRBV7-6 to TRBJ2-1, with D uncertain. Trimming removed 5 bases at V and 2 bases at J, with 13 bases between. Germline values: CDR1 SGHVS, CDR2 FNYEAQ. CDR3 size: 15 residues. The CDR3 bases are TGTGCCAGCAGCCCTCCGACTTCTCCCTACAATGAGCAGTTCTTC. Translating it yields CASSPPTSPYNEQFF.

This clone was detected once. The CDR3 nucleotides read TGTGCCTGGAGTGTACCGGCTAGACTAGCTGCACACAATGAGCAGTTCTTC. Its translation is CAWSVPARLAAHNEQFF. This chain links TRBV30 with TRBJ2-1, with 7 bases fitting TRBD2. This CDR3 is 17 amino acids long. CDR1 and CDR2 (germline): GTSNPN, SVGIG (reference sequence). Germline trimming cut 0 bases from V and 5 bases from J; bases unmatched to any gene: 13.

This clone was observed a single time. With a much larger clone just one base away, this may be a read error. Written as DNA, the CDR3 is TGTGCCAGCAGCATATCGGTGAACACTGAAGCTTTCTTT. This codes for CASSISVNTEAFF. The chain has TRBV7-2 and TRBJ1-1; no clear D gene. Germline lookup yields CDR1 SGHTA and CDR2 FQGNSA. CDR3 size: 13 residues. V lost 5 bases and J lost 0, with 7 bases in between.

J is TRBJ1-1 and V is TRBV7-9; D not certain. This CDR3 region has 13 residues. V was trimmed by 3 bases and J by 7 bases, leaving 12 bases between them. The V gene's germline CDR1 is SEHNR and CDR2 FQNEAQ (reference sequence). CDR3 nucleotides: TGTGCCAGCAGCTTTATCGGGGAGAGTGAAGCTTTCTTT. It is translated as CASSFIGESEAFF.

This clone was seen only a few times. The chain carries TRBV6-1 and TRBJ1-2, with 10 bases fitting TRBD1. Losses at the gene ends were 5 bases for V and 9 bases for J; bases not matched to a gene: 6. Germline CDR1 is MNHNS and CDR2 is SASEGT. The CDR3 contains 13 residues. This CDR3 reads CASSPPGQGRYTF. CDR3 DNA: TGTGCCAGCAGTCCTCCGGGACAGGGGCGCTACACCTTC.

The chain employs TRBV19 and TRBJ1-5; perhaps TRBD1 as D (5 bases). The CDR3 extends over 16 amino acids. Between the trimmed V and J ends, which lost 5 bases and 3 bases, there was a span of 17 bases. CDR1 is LNHDA and CDR2 is SQIVND in the germline V gene (reference sequence). CDR3 nucleotide sequence: TGTGCCAGTAGTCGCATACAGGATAGGCCCAATCAGCCCCAGCATTTT. This encodes CASSRIQDRPNQPQHF.

The V and J genes are TRBV9 and TRBJ2-5; 10 bases are a match to TRBD2. From germline, CDR1 is SGDLS and CDR2 YYNGEE. Losses at the gene ends were 5 bases for V and 4 bases for J; bases not matched to a gene: 8. The CDR3 extends over 15 amino acids. The CDR3 DNA reads TGTGCCAGCAGTCGGACTCCTAGCGGGAGAGAGACCCAGTACTTC. It is translated as CASSRTPSGRETQYF.

This chain connects TRBV6-6 to TRBJ2-7; D is unclear. Trimming stripped 0 bases from V and 2 bases from J, with 11 bases between. Germline-derived CDR1 and CDR2 are MNHNY and SVGAGI (reference sequence). This CDR3 region has 15 residues. The chain's CDR3 is CASSYSSLYPYEQYF. The CDR3 DNA sequence: TGTGCCAGCAGTTACTCGAGTCTCTACCCCTACGAGCAGTACTTC.

The rearrangement joins TRBV11-2 to TRBJ2-7, with a possible D match to TRBD2 (5 bases). In germline, CDR1 is SGHAT, CDR2 FQNNGV. This CDR3 contains 14 residues. V was clipped by 3 bases and J by 2 bases, with 11 bases between them. CDR3 DNA sequence: TGTGCCAGCAGCTTGAGCGGAGGACCCTACGAGCAGTACTTC. Translated: CASSLSGGPYEQYF.

CDR3 in DNA: TGCGCCAGCACCCTCGCAGAAGGGGTCATAGGAAACACCATATATTTT. It specifies CASTLAEGVIGNTIYF. The chain carries TRBV5-1 and TRBJ1-3, with D perhaps matching TRBD1 (5 bases). Germline CDR1 and CDR2: SGHRS and YFSETQ. The length of the CDR3 is 16 residues. V lost 6 bases and J 4 bases, leaving 20 bases between the germline ends.

The chain links TRBV5-1 to TRBJ2-5; 9 bases match TRBD1. J gave up 5 bases and V 4 bases, and 12 bases lay outside the gene matches. Germline CDR1 and CDR2: SGHRS and YFSETQ. This CDR3 is 16 amino acids long. The CDR3 region has the DNA TGCGCCAGCAGCCTCGAGACAGGGGGGGTGGTGGAGACCCAGTACTTC. It encodes CASSLETGGVVETQYF.